This T cell receptor beta chain was recorded in a study of T-cell reconstitution after alpha-beta-depleted transplantation in children. This clonotype has a handful of counts. The TCRbeta library incorporated unique molecular identifiers. From the PCR reads, TCRdb called clonotypes with MiXCR, one entry per CDR3 protein. The repertoire holds 450,000 to 600,000 distinct CDR3 sequences, with around 13% as singletons. Germline trimming cut 2 bases from V and 4 bases from J; bases unmatched to any gene: 4. The CDR3 is 14 amino acids. V and J are TRBV12-3 or TRBV12-4 and TRBJ2-5; 7 bases are a match to TRBD2. The receptor's source is a male patient between 10 and 17 years old who had a stem cell transplant for acute myeloid leukemia, so the T cells may come from the graft donor. Material: PBMCs, mostly from graft donor cells, obtained 360 days after TCRalphabeta/CD19-depleted stem cell transplant. CDR3 sequence (DNA): TGTGCCAGCAGTTTAATAGGCGGGAGAGAGACCCAGTACTTC. This translates into CASSLIGGRETQYF.